Listed below are T cell receptor beta chains from one sample, sequenced in a study of blood T cells in healthy people across ages. TCRdb passed the 5' RACE reads through MiXCR, listing each CDR3 protein once. The sample holds some 1.5 million distinct CDR3 sequences, approximately 42% seen once. The sequencing sample was made of blood. These TCRs come from a woman younger than 35 in good health. The CDR3 runs from the conserved cysteine through the conserved F or W. A D gene is named only where the DNA matches it firmly. Clone size is stated in some rows and not others, as once, few, many or a class when expanded.

clone_size: few
v_call: TRBV15
d_call: TRBD1
j_call: TRBJ1-2
cdr3_nt: TGTGCCACCAGCAGTCCCGGGACAGACTATGGCTACACCTTC
cdr3_aa: CATSSPGTDYGYTF

clone_size: NA
v_call: TRBV29-1
d_call: NA
j_call: TRBJ2-7
cdr3_nt: TGCAGCGTTGAAGAACGGGGACAAAGGCAGTACTTC
cdr3_aa: CSVEERGQRQYF

clone_size: NA
v_call: TRBV12-3/TRBV12-4
d_call: NA
j_call: TRBJ2-1
cdr3_nt: TGTGCCAGCTTTGCGGGGAGCTCCTACAATGAGCAGTTCTTC
cdr3_aa: CASFAGSSYNEQFF

clone_size: NA
v_call: TRBV4-3
d_call: TRBD2
j_call: TRBJ2-1
cdr3_nt: TGCGCCAGCAGCCAAGGCGGGGGTCCCAGCTCCTACAATGAGCAGTTCTTC
cdr3_aa: CASSQGGGPSSYNEQFF

clone_size: NA
v_call: TRBV28
d_call: NA
j_call: TRBJ2-4
cdr3_nt: TGTGCCAGCAGGACACAGGGGGGGGTGCAGTACTTC
cdr3_aa: CASRTQGGVQYF

clone_size: NA
v_call: TRBV10-2
d_call: NA
j_call: TRBJ2-7
cdr3_nt: TGCGCCAGCAGTGAGGCGGCAGCGACCTACGAGCAGTACTTC
cdr3_aa: CASSEAAATYEQYF

clone_size: many
v_call: TRBV4-3
d_call: NA
j_call: TRBJ2-7
cdr3_nt: TGCGCCAGCAGCCAAACAGGGATCAGCGAGCAGTACTTC
cdr3_aa: CASSQTGISEQYF

clone_size: few
v_call: TRBV29-1
d_call: NA
j_call: TRBJ2-4
cdr3_nt: TGCAGCGTTGAAGACTCCAGGGGAAACATTCAGTACTTC
cdr3_aa: CSVEDSRGNIQYF

clone_size: NA
v_call: TRBV20-1
d_call: NA
j_call: TRBJ2-3
cdr3_nt: TGCAGTGCTAGAGAAACAGATACGCAGTATTTT
cdr3_aa: CSARETDTQYF

clone_size: NA
v_call: TRBV20-1
d_call: TRBD2
j_call: TRBJ2-2
cdr3_nt: TGCAGTGCGGGGAGGGTGGGCGGCGGAATCACCGGGGAGCTGTTTTTT
cdr3_aa: CSAGRVGGGITGELFF

clone_size: NA
v_call: TRBV7-2
d_call: NA
j_call: TRBJ1-6
cdr3_nt: TGTGCCAGCAGCGTGCTCTTCAGCTCCTATAATTCACCCCTCCACTTT
cdr3_aa: CASSVLFSSYNSPLHF

clone_size: NA
v_call: TRBV12-3/TRBV12-4
d_call: TRBD2
j_call: TRBJ2-4
cdr3_nt: TGTGCCAGCAGTTTAACGGGAACTAGCGGGAAGGGGGCCAAAAACATTCAGCACTTC
cdr3_aa: CASSLTGTSGKGAKNIQHF

clone_size: few
v_call: TRBV29-1
d_call: TRBD1
j_call: TRBJ2-7
cdr3_nt: TGCAGCGTTGCACAGGGGGCAAACGAGCAGTACTTC
cdr3_aa: CSVAQGANEQYF

clone_size: NA
v_call: TRBV3-1
d_call: NA
j_call: TRBJ2-1
cdr3_nt: TGTGCCAGCAGCCAAGCGGAACCTCAAGAGACCCAGTTCTTC
cdr3_aa: CASSQAEPQETQFF

clone_size: few
v_call: TRBV28
d_call: TRBD1
j_call: TRBJ2-4
cdr3_nt: TGTGCCAGCAGTCGAGGGGGCCAGGAAAACATTCAGTACTTC
cdr3_aa: CASSRGGQENIQYF

clone_size: NA
v_call: TRBV4-1
d_call: NA
j_call: TRBJ2-7
cdr3_nt: TGCGCCAGCAGCCAAGGGACTAACTCCTACGAGCAGTACTTC
cdr3_aa: CASSQGTNSYEQYF

clone_size: NA
v_call: TRBV3-1
d_call: TRBD1
j_call: TRBJ2-7
cdr3_nt: TGTGCCAGCAGCCAAGATGACAGGGGGTCCTACGAGCAGTACTTC
cdr3_aa: CASSQDDRGSYEQYF

clone_size: NA
v_call: TRBV5-1
d_call: NA
j_call: TRBJ2-1
cdr3_nt: TGCGCCAGCAGCCCCAACGGGGGGCGGTTAAATGAGCAGTTCTTC
cdr3_aa: CASSPNGGRLNEQFF

clone_size: NA
v_call: TRBV3-1
d_call: NA
j_call: TRBJ2-1
cdr3_nt: TGTGCCAGCAGCCAAGTTGGAACAGAGCAGTTCTTC
cdr3_aa: CASSQVGTEQFF

clone_size: few
v_call: TRBV7-9
d_call: NA
j_call: TRBJ2-6
cdr3_nt: TGTGCCAGCAGCACGACAGTAAACTCTGGGGCCAACGTCCTGACTTTC
cdr3_aa: CASSTTVNSGANVLTF

clone_size: NA
v_call: TRBV5-1
d_call: NA
j_call: TRBJ1-1
cdr3_nt: TGCGCCAGCAGCCTCGGGGAGAGCAACACTGAAGCTTTCTTT
cdr3_aa: CASSLGESNTEAFF

clone_size: many
v_call: TRBV6-5
d_call: TRBD1
j_call: TRBJ2-7
cdr3_nt: TGTGCCAGCAGTACAGACAGGGGGCTCAACGAGCAGTACTTC
cdr3_aa: CASSTDRGLNEQYF

clone_size: NA
v_call: TRBV20-1
d_call: TRBD2
j_call: TRBJ2-3
cdr3_nt: TGCAGTGCTTCTCCCCCTAGCGGCTACACAGATACGCAGTATTTT
cdr3_aa: CSASPPSGYTDTQYF

clone_size: NA
v_call: TRBV7-2
d_call: NA
j_call: TRBJ2-4
cdr3_nt: TGTGCCAGCAGCTTAAGGAGGGGGGTAGGGCAGTACTTC
cdr3_aa: CASSLRRGVGQYF

clone_size: NA
v_call: TRBV3-1
d_call: NA
j_call: TRBJ1-4
cdr3_nt: TGTGCCAGCAGCCCCGGAGTCTCGGATGAAAAACTGTTTTTT
cdr3_aa: CASSPGVSDEKLFF

clone_size: few
v_call: TRBV20-1
d_call: NA
j_call: TRBJ2-7
cdr3_nt: TGCAGTGCTAGAGAGAACACAGGGTACGAGCAGTACTTC
cdr3_aa: CSARENTGYEQYF

clone_size: few
v_call: TRBV5-1
d_call: NA
j_call: TRBJ2-4
cdr3_nt: TGCGCCAGCAGCTTGGCGGGACGGGGAAAAAACATTCAGTACTTC
cdr3_aa: CASSLAGRGKNIQYF

clone_size: NA
v_call: TRBV4-1
d_call: TRBD1
j_call: TRBJ1-6
cdr3_nt: TGCGCCAGCAGCAAACCGGACAGGGATAATTCACCCCTCCACTTT
cdr3_aa: CASSKPDRDNSPLHF

clone_size: NA
v_call: TRBV3-1
d_call: NA
j_call: TRBJ1-1
cdr3_nt: TGTGCCAGCAGCCAAGAAGGACGGCCCTTTGAAGCTTTCTTT
cdr3_aa: CASSQEGRPFEAFF

clone_size: NA
v_call: TRBV20-1
d_call: NA
j_call: TRBJ1-2
cdr3_nt: TGCAGTGCGCCGTTCTATGGCTACACCTTC
cdr3_aa: CSAPFYGYTF

clone_size: few
v_call: TRBV18
d_call: TRBD1
j_call: TRBJ1-4
cdr3_nt: TGTGCCAGCTCACTAAACGGACAGGGTCGCATGAATGAAAAACTGTTTTTT
cdr3_aa: CASSLNGQGRMNEKLFF

clone_size: few
v_call: TRBV10-3
d_call: TRBD2
j_call: TRBJ2-1
cdr3_nt: TGTGCCATCAGTGAGTCCGTTCTAGCGGATCGAACTGAGCAGTTCTTC
cdr3_aa: CAISESVLADRTEQFF

clone_size: NA
v_call: TRBV2
d_call: NA
j_call: TRBJ1-5
cdr3_nt: TGTGCCAGTACGGACGGTAGCAATCAGCCCCAGCATTTT
cdr3_aa: CASTDGSNQPQHF

clone_size: NA
v_call: TRBV12-5
d_call: NA
j_call: TRBJ2-7
cdr3_nt: TGTGCTAGTGGTTTCGGGACCCCAGGGACCAACGAGCAGTACTTC
cdr3_aa: CASGFGTPGTNEQYF

clone_size: NA
v_call: TRBV7-9
d_call: NA
j_call: TRBJ1-2
cdr3_nt: TGTGCCAGCAGTCCCGACGATGGTGGCTACACCTTC
cdr3_aa: CASSPDDGGYTF

clone_size: few
v_call: TRBV2
d_call: TRBD2
j_call: TRBJ2-7
cdr3_nt: TGTGCCAGCAGTGGCGCGGGGGGGGCGGTGAACGAGCAGTACTTC
cdr3_aa: CASSGAGGAVNEQYF

clone_size: NA
v_call: TRBV12-3/TRBV12-4
d_call: NA
j_call: TRBJ1-2
cdr3_nt: TGTGCCAGCAGTGAGAAGGGGTGGGCTAACTATGGCTACACCTTC
cdr3_aa: CASSEKGWANYGYTF

clone_size: few
v_call: TRBV5-6
d_call: NA
j_call: TRBJ2-4
cdr3_nt: TGTGCCAGCAGCCGATCGGGACAACTGAACATTCAGTACTTC
cdr3_aa: CASSRSGQLNIQYF

clone_size: few
v_call: TRBV6-2/TRBV6-3
d_call: NA
j_call: TRBJ2-5
cdr3_nt: NA
cdr3_aa: CASSTSYNEQYF

clone_size: few
v_call: TRBV7-6
d_call: TRBD2
j_call: TRBJ2-5
cdr3_nt: TGTGCCAGCAGCTTTTCCAGAGGGCGGGAGGGGCCGAAAGAGACCCAGTACTTC
cdr3_aa: CASSFSRGREGPKETQYF

clone_size: few
v_call: TRBV7-2
d_call: TRBD2
j_call: TRBJ2-7
cdr3_nt: TGTGCCAGCAGCTTAGGCCCTAGCGGAACGTACAATGAGCAGTACTTC
cdr3_aa: CASSLGPSGTYNEQYF

clone_size: NA
v_call: TRBV20-1
d_call: TRBD1
j_call: TRBJ1-2
cdr3_nt: TGCAGTGCTGTCAGGGGGCGGAATGGCTACACCTTC
cdr3_aa: CSAVRGRNGYTF

clone_size: few
v_call: TRBV5-1
d_call: TRBD1
j_call: TRBJ1-4
cdr3_nt: TGCGCCAGCAGCTTGGAGGGACAGGGAACCGAAAAACTGTTTTTT
cdr3_aa: CASSLEGQGTEKLFF

clone_size: few
v_call: TRBV7-6
d_call: NA
j_call: TRBJ2-3
cdr3_nt: TGTGCCAGCAGACCAATCCGGTCCGGGACGGACAGCACAGATACGCAGTATTTT
cdr3_aa: CASRPIRSGTDSTDTQYF

clone_size: NA
v_call: TRBV12-3/TRBV12-4
d_call: NA
j_call: TRBJ2-2
cdr3_nt: TGTGCCAGCACGAGGGCCGGGGAGCTGTTTTTT
cdr3_aa: CASTRAGELFF

clone_size: NA
v_call: TRBV15
d_call: TRBD1
j_call: TRBJ2-3
cdr3_nt: TGTGCCACCAGCAGAAGGGGACAGGGCACAGATACGCAGTATTTT
cdr3_aa: CATSRRGQGTDTQYF

clone_size: NA
v_call: TRBV20-1
d_call: TRBD1
j_call: TRBJ1-1
cdr3_nt: TGCAGTACGACAGGGATGTTGAACACTGAAGCTTTCTTT
cdr3_aa: CSTTGMLNTEAFF

clone_size: NA
v_call: TRBV3-1
d_call: NA
j_call: TRBJ2-1
cdr3_nt: TGTGCCAACAGCCCCAGCTCCTCCTACAATGAGCAGTTCTTC
cdr3_aa: CANSPSSSYNEQFF

clone_size: many
v_call: TRBV4-3
d_call: NA
j_call: TRBJ1-2
cdr3_nt: TGCGCCAGCAGCCAAGCCGGGGTAAGAGGAGGCTACACCTTC
cdr3_aa: CASSQAGVRGGYTF

clone_size: NA
v_call: TRBV4-3
d_call: TRBD2
j_call: TRBJ2-7
cdr3_nt: TGCGCCAGCAGCCAAAGCCAAGGACTAGGTCCCTACGAGCAGTACTTC
cdr3_aa: CASSQSQGLGPYEQYF

clone_size: few
v_call: TRBV4-3
d_call: TRBD1
j_call: TRBJ2-1
cdr3_nt: TGCGCCAGCAGCCAGCCGGGACAGCGTGACCTAGTTGGTGAGCAGTTCTTC
cdr3_aa: CASSQPGQRDLVGEQFF

clone_size: few
v_call: TRBV10-3
d_call: TRBD1
j_call: TRBJ2-7
cdr3_nt: TGTGCCATCAGTGGACAGGGTGCTACCTACGAGCAGTACTTC
cdr3_aa: CAISGQGATYEQYF

clone_size: few
v_call: TRBV4-3
d_call: TRBD2
j_call: TRBJ2-3
cdr3_nt: TGCGCCAGCAGCCCAGAGGGACTAGTTGCCTTCACAGATACGCAGTATTTT
cdr3_aa: CASSPEGLVAFTDTQYF

clone_size: NA
v_call: TRBV6-2/TRBV6-3
d_call: NA
j_call: TRBJ1-1
cdr3_nt: TGTGCCAGCAAGGGGGGCACCCCGATGAACACTGAAGCTTTCTTT
cdr3_aa: CASKGGTPMNTEAFF

clone_size: NA
v_call: TRBV6-6
d_call: TRBD1
j_call: TRBJ1-2
cdr3_nt: TGTGCCAGCATTAGAGTCCAGGGACAGGCTGGCTACACCTTC
cdr3_aa: CASIRVQGQAGYTF

clone_size: NA
v_call: TRBV4-1
d_call: TRBD1
j_call: TRBJ1-6
cdr3_nt: TGCGCCAGCAGCCCTAAACAGGGGATGAATTCACCCCTCCACTTT
cdr3_aa: CASSPKQGMNSPLHF

clone_size: few
v_call: TRBV20-1
d_call: TRBD1
j_call: TRBJ1-2
cdr3_nt: TGCAGTGCTAGAGATACGGGACAGGGCTATGGCTACACCTTC
cdr3_aa: CSARDTGQGYGYTF

clone_size: once
v_call: TRBV7-2
d_call: TRBD2
j_call: TRBJ2-1
cdr3_nt: TGTGCCAGCAGCTCCGGAAGACTAGCGGGGGATTACAATGAGCAGTTCTTC
cdr3_aa: CASSSGRLAGDYNEQFF